These 8 T cell receptor beta chains came from one sample sequenced in a study of metastatic and nonmetastatic thyroid tumors. Using MiXCR, TCRdb reanalyzed the PCR reads. The sample consists of 49,000 or so clones, around a quarter of them appearing once. Patients had received no treatment of any kind before thyroid surgery. The sequenced sample consisted of blood. The receptors come from a male donor with papillary thyroid cancer or a benign thyroid nodule (not recorded which). Some clones in this sample may be carry-over from other donors' samples.

The gene calls are TRBV5-1 and TRBJ1-1; TRBD1 might be the D (5 bases). In germline, CDR1 is SGHRS, CDR2 YFSETQ. The CDR3 is 14 residues long. V shed 7 bases and J shed 0 bases, with 13 bases lying between them. This CDR3 reads CASRGVSLNTEAFF. For the CDR3, the DNA is TGCGCCAGCCGGGGGGTTTCTCTGAACACTGAAGCTTTCTTT.

This clone showed up many times. Other DNA sequences in this sample translate to the same CDR3. The chain is built from TRBV30 and TRBJ2-7; D is perhaps TRBD2 (5 bases). CDR1 and CDR2 (germline): GTSNPN, SVGIG (reference sequence). This CDR3 region has 13 residues. V was cut by 1 base and J by 2 bases, with 9 bases left in between. CDR3 loop: CAWSGEGTYEQYF. Written as DNA, the CDR3 is TGTGCCTGGAGTGGTGAGGGAACCTACGAGCAGTACTTC. Together with reference TRBV30 and TRBJ2-7, the CDR3 gives the full variable domain: SQTIHQWPATLVQPVGSPLSLECTVEGTSNPNLYWYRQAAGRGLQLLFYSVGIGQISSEVPQNLSASRPQDRQFILSSKKLLLSDSGFYLCAWSGEGTYEQYFGPGTRLTVT.

With regard to this clone: It may be a read error: a sequence one base away is much more abundant. The chain carries TRBV14 and TRBJ2-3, with a weak D call TRBD2 (5 bases). V was clipped by 8 bases and J by 1 base, with 13 bases between them. Germline V gives CDR1 SGHDN, CDR2 FVKESK. The CDR3 runs 14 residues. The CDR3 is CASGLSGGTDTQYF. In DNA form, the CDR3 reads TGTGCCAGCGGACTTTCCGGGGGCACAGATACGCAGTATTTT.

This clone is medium-sized in the sample. The chain couples TRBV6-1 to TRBJ2-7; 9 bases align to TRBD1. V was pared by 6 bases and J by 3 bases, with 3 bases of the junction left unmatched. The CDR3 has 13 residues. Germline V gene lookup returns CDR1 MNHNS and CDR2 SASEGT. Here the CDR3 DNA reads TGTGCCAGCAGCTCGACAGGGGGCTACGAGCAGTACTTC. Protein: CASSSTGGYEQYF.

This clone was recorded many times. The chain employs TRBV7-9 and TRBJ2-1; the match to TRBD1 covers 7 bases. CDR1 and CDR2 from the germline V gene are SEHNR and FQNEAQ (reference sequence). Germline trimming cut 8 bases from V and 2 bases from J; bases unmatched to any gene: 6. The CDR3 spans 14 residues. CDR3 nucleotide sequence: TGTGCCAGCTACAGGACAGGAGCCTACAATGAGCAGTTCTTC. It is translated as CASYRTGAYNEQFF. The full variable domain, completed using reference TRBV7-9 and TRBJ2-1, is DTGVSQNPRHKITKRGQNVTFRCDPISEHNRLYWYRQTLGQGPEFLTYFQNEAQLEKSRLLSDRFSAERPKGSFSTLEIQRTEQGDSAMYLCASYRTGAYNEQFFGPGTRLTVL.

The CDR3 DNA reads TGTGCCAGCAGCCAAGACTATAGCGGGAGTCGGACGGCAGATACGCAGTATTTT. Encoded protein: CASSQDYSGSRTADTQYF. The chain links TRBV3-1 to TRBJ2-3; 9 bases fit TRBD2. Trimming at V came to 0 bases and at J to 4 bases, leaving 11 bases not matched to a gene. Germline V CDR1 and CDR2: LGHDT, YNNKEL (reference sequence). The CDR3 is made up of 18 amino acids.

This clone has a count of ten or more. The chain links TRBV13 to TRBJ2-5; 7 positions match TRBD1. Trimming removed 0 bases from V and 5 bases from J; junction bases left unmatched: 6. This CDR3 region has 15 residues. The V gene's germline CDR1 is PRHDT and CDR2 FYEKMQ (reference sequence). The CDR3 DNA reads TGTGCCAGCAGCTTAGGACAGGGGTGGCAGGAGACCCAGTACTTC. This encodes CASSLGQGWQETQYF.

At least ten counts were recorded for this clone. The chain uses TRBV7-3 and TRBJ2-3; 8 nucleotides agree with TRBD1. Germline trimming cut 1 base from V and 2 bases from J; bases unmatched to any gene: 8. This CDR3 is 17 amino acids long. CDR1 is SGHTA, CDR2 FQGTGA, per germline. This CDR3 is CASSLKQGVPNTDTQYF. CDR3 DNA: TGTGCCAGCAGCTTAAAACAGGGGGTACCCAACACAGATACGCAGTATTTT.